A single sample gave rise to the 20 T cell receptor beta chains below, sequenced in a study of blood T cell repertoires in COVID-19. Sequenced by immunoSEQ multiplex PCR; TCRdb stores in-frame clones only, minus some. This repertoire shows about 35,000 clones, over 80% found once; its top ten account for 9.5% to 13%. Sequenced: peripheral blood. The receptor set was obtained from an elderly man with active COVID-19.

The V gene is TRBV11-2, the J gene TRBJ1-4, with D unresolved. This CDR3 comprises 12 residues. Trimming removed 0 bases at V and 9 bases at J, with 5 bases between. CDR1 is SGHAT, CDR2 FQNNGV, per germline. CDR3 region: CASSLEAQKLFF. As DNA, the CDR3 is TGTGCCAGCAGCTTAGAGGCCCAAAAACTGTTTTTT.

This rearrangement joins TRBV19 to TRBJ1-4; D call uncertain. Germline V gene sequence: CDR1 LNHDA, CDR2 SQIVND (reference sequence). Trimming left V 4 bases short and J 0 bases short, with 9 bases between. This CDR3 is 15 amino acids long. The CDR3: CASSKRSATNEKLFF. The CDR3 DNA reads as TGTGCCAGTAGTAAGCGGAGTGCAACTAATGAAAAACTGTTTTTT.

The sample holds a few counts of this clone. The chain is built from TRBV13 and TRBJ1-2; 7 nucleotides align to TRBD1. The CDR3 totals 16 residues. The V segment lost 0 bases and the J segment 4 bases; nucleotides outside the gene matches: 8. Germline V lookup: CDR1 PRHDT, CDR2 FYEKMQ (reference sequence). The CDR3 sequence: CASSLGNHRDSYGYTF. The CDR3 nucleotides read TGTGCCAGCAGCTTAGGGAACCACCGGGACAGCTATGGCTACACCTTC.

The gene calls are TRBV30 and TRBJ1-4, with D tentatively TRBD1 (6 bases). The V gene lost 5 bases and the J gene lost 7 bases, with 20 bases spanning the gap. The CDR3 has 15 residues. Germline CDR1 reads GTSNPN; CDR2 reads SVGIG (reference sequence). CDR3 in DNA: TGTGCCTGGGAGCCCCAGGGACATCACGGTGAAAAACTGTTTTTT. This translates into CAWEPQGHHGEKLFF.

The table lists this clone with a count of one. This chain uses TRBV6-2 or TRBV6-3 with TRBJ2-5; TRBD1 matches at 11 bases. Losses at the gene ends were 0 bases for V and 5 bases for J; bases not matched to a gene: 14. CDR3 length equals 19 residues. Germline V CDR1 and CDR2: MNHEY, SVGEGT. The CDR3 sequence: CASSYSSAHLDRGLETQYF. The CDR3 nucleotides are TGTGCCAGCAGTTACTCGAGCGCCCACCTGGACAGGGGGCTGGAGACCCAGTACTTC.

The V call is TRBV7-2, the J call TRBJ2-1; TRBD1 is a possible D gene (6 bases). The CDR3 sequence is 13 residues long. Trimming stripped 0 bases from V and 8 bases from J, with 8 bases between. Germline CDR1 SGHTA, CDR2 FQGNSA. CDR3 region: CASSLAPGDEQFF. The CDR3 bases are TGTGCCAGCAGCTTAGCCCCAGGGGATGAGCAGTTCTTC.

This chain links TRBV7-2 with TRBJ2-5, with D possibly being TRBD1 (5 bases). Germline CDR1 and CDR2: SGHTA and FQGNSA. The V gene lost 4 bases and the J gene lost 7 bases, with 10 bases spanning the gap. CDR3 length: 12 residues. The CDR3 sequence is CASSSDRRTQYF. CDR3 coding DNA: TGTGCCAGCAGCTCCGACAGAAGGACCCAGTACTTC.

The rearrangement uses TRBV6-5 and TRBJ2-3, with 7 bases identical to TRBD1. With 5 bases clipped from V and 6 bases from J, the junction kept 5 bases outside the gene matches. CDR1 is MNHEY and CDR2 is SVGAGI in the germline V gene. CDR3 length: 13 residues. CDR3 region: CASSKKQGDTQYF. As DNA, the CDR3 is TGTGCCAGCAGTAAAAAACAGGGGGATACGCAGTATTTT.

This sequence joins TRBV7-2 and TRBJ1-5, with 8 bases lining up with TRBD1. J lost 4 bases, V lost 4 bases, and 9 bases had no gene match. Germline V gives CDR1 SGHTA, CDR2 FQGNSA. The CDR3 length is 16 residues. The CDR3 is CASSYGQGGLNQPQHF. CDR3 DNA sequence: TGTGCCAGCAGCTACGGACAGGGCGGGTTAAATCAGCCCCAGCATTTT. Supplemented by reference TRBV7-2 and TRBJ1-5, the full variable domain reads GAGVSQSPSNKVTEKGKDVELRCDPISGHTALYWYRQSLGQGLEFLIYFQGNSAPDKSGLPSDRFSAERTGGSVSTLTIQRTQQEDSAVYLCASSYGQGGLNQPQHFGDGTRLSIL.

The chain has TRBV28 and TRBJ1-5, with D maybe TRBD1 (5 bases). V was shortened by 7 bases and J by 6 bases, with 13 bases between the two germline ends. Germline CDR1 and CDR2: MDHEN and SYDVKM. CDR3 size: 13 residues. The CDR3 DNA sequence: TGTGCCAGCAATCTCCCTGGGGCTCAGCCCCAGCATTTT. It translates to CASNLPGAQPQHF.

This chain links TRBV20-1 with TRBJ2-5; D possibly corresponds to TRBD2 (6 bases). The CDR3 extends over 11 amino acids. V lost 8 bases and J lost 5, with 12 bases in between. Germline lookup yields CDR1 DFQATT and CDR2 SNEGSKA (reference sequence). The CDR3 DNA reads TGCAGTTCGGGGGAGTGGGAGACCCAGTACTTC. It specifies CSSGEWETQYF.

This clone has just one count. This sequence joins TRBV15 and TRBJ2-5; 7 bases agree with TRBD1. The V segment lost 6 bases and the J segment 1 base; nucleotides outside the gene matches: 8. Germline values: CDR1 LNHNV, CDR2 YYDKDF (reference sequence). This CDR3 has 15 amino acids. The CDR3 sequence is CATRLGTASQETQYF. CDR3 DNA sequence: TGTGCCACCAGGCTAGGGACAGCGTCCCAAGAGACCCAGTACTTC. Based on the CDR3 plus reference TRBV15 and TRBJ2-5, the full variable domain is DAMVIQNPRYQVTQFGKPVTLSCSQTLNHNVMYWYQQKSSQAPKLLFHYYDKDFNNEADTPDNFQSRRPNTSFCFLDIRSPGLGDTAMYLCATRLGTASQETQYFGPGTRLLVL.

This clone was recorded once. The chain has TRBV19 and TRBJ2-7, with 12 bases fitting TRBD2. The ends lost 5 bases at V and 6 bases at J; junction bases unmatched: 5. Germline V lookup: CDR1 LNHDA, CDR2 SQIVND (reference sequence). The CDR3 length is 14 residues. CDR3 sequence: CASSRLAGAGEQYF. Here the CDR3 DNA reads TGTGCCAGTAGTCGACTAGCGGGGGCTGGCGAGCAGTACTTC.

This clone has a handful of counts. The chain is built from TRBV10-3 and TRBJ2-7, with 8 bases that match TRBD2. CDR3 length: 15 residues. The germline V gene encodes CDR1 ENHRY and CDR2 SYGVKD. J lost 5 bases, V lost 0 bases, and 6 bases had no gene match. CDR3 sequence (DNA): TGTGCCATCAGTGAGTCGAGCGGGAGAGTCGACGAGCAGTACTTC. This encodes CAISESSGRVDEQYF.

V usage is TRBV5-6 and J usage is TRBJ1-6; D ambiguous. V lost 2 bases, J lost 9 bases, and 12 bases lay in between. Germline CDR1 and CDR2: SGHDT and YYEEEE. This CDR3 has 14 residues. CDR3 nucleotides: TGTGCCAGCAGCTTCTACGGGTTCGGTTCACCCCTCCACTTT. Encoded protein: CASSFYGFGSPLHF.

CDR3 residues: CASAIGPGDEQYF. CDR3 nucleotide sequence: TGTGCCAGCGCTATCGGCCCGGGGGACGAGCAGTACTTC. V is TRBV9 and J is TRBJ2-7; maybe TRBD2 (6 bases). Trimming left V 7 bases short and J 5 bases short, with 16 bases between. Germline V gene data show CDR1 as SGDLS and CDR2 as YYNGEE. There are 13 residues in the CDR3. Using reference TRBV9 and TRBJ2-7 for the parts outside the CDR3, the full variable domain is DSGVTQTPKHLITATGQRVTLRCSPRSGDLSVYWYQQSLDQGLQFLIQYYNGEERAKGNILERFSAQQFPDLHSELNLSSLELGDSALYFCASAIGPGDEQYFGPGTRLTVT.

The genes are TRBV18 and TRBJ2-7; D is uncertain. CDR1 is KGHSH, CDR2 LQKENI, per germline. The V and J ends lost 2 bases and 3 bases respectively, with 8 bases between them. The CDR3 loop spans 13 amino acids. This CDR3 is CASSPGQLYEQYF. For the CDR3, the DNA is TGTGCCAGCTCACCAGGGCAGCTCTACGAGCAGTACTTC.

This clone occurred a few times. The chain recombines TRBV4-3 with TRBJ2-1; 7 bases match TRBD2. Germline CDR1 is LGHNA and CDR2 is YSLEER. The V and J ends lost 4 bases and 6 bases, in that order; junction bases with no gene match: 9. CDR3 length: 15 residues. CDR3 region: CASSLRASGGNEQFF. The CDR3 bases are TGCGCCAGCAGCCTCCGGGCTAGCGGTGGCAATGAGCAGTTCTTC.

This clone was picked up one time. V is TRBV18 and J is TRBJ2-7, with 15 bases lining up with TRBD2. V shed 3 bases and J 2 bases; nucleotides not matched to a gene: 5. The germline V gene encodes CDR1 KGHSH and CDR2 LQKENI. This CDR3 comprises 17 residues. This CDR3 is CASSPTGLAGGTYEQYF. DNA of the CDR3: TGTGCCAGCTCACCTACGGGACTAGCGGGAGGAACCTACGAGCAGTACTTC.

The rearrangement links TRBV30 to TRBJ2-7, with 9 bases identical to TRBD2. The CDR3 has 18 residues. V shed 2 bases, J shed 4 bases, and the junction held 18 bases outside the gene matches. Looked up from germline, CDR1 is GTSNPN and CDR2 is SVGIG (reference sequence). The CDR3 nucleotides read TGTGCCTGGAGTTTCTCGCGCGGGGCTAGCGGGAAATCGTACGAGCAGTACTTC. It yields the protein CAWSFSRGASGKSYEQYF.